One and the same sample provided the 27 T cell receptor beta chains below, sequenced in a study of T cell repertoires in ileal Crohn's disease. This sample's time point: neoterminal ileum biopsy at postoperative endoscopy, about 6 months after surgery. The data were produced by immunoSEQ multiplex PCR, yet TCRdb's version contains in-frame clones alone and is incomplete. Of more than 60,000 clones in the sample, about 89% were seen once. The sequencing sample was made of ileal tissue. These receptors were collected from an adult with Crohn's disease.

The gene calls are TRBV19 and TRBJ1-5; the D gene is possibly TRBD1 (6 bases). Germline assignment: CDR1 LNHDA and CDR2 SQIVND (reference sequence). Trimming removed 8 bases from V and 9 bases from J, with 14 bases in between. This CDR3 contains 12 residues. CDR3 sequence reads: CASHTGTPPQHF. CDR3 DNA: TGTGCCAGTCATACAGGGACCCCGCCCCAGCATTTT.

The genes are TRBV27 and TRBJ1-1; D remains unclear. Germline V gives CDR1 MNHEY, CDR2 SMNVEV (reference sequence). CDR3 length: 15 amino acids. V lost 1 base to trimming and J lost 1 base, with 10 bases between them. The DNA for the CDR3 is TGTGCCAGCAGTTTATACACCCCCTCGAACACTGAAGCTTTCTTT. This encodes CASSLYTPSNTEAFF.

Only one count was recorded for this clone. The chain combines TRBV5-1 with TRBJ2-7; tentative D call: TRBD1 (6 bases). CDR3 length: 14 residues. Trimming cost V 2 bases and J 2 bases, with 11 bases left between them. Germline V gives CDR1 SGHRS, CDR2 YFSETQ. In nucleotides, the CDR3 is TGCGCCAGCAGCTTAGAACAGGGAGCCTACGAGCAGTACTTC. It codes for CASSLEQGAYEQYF.

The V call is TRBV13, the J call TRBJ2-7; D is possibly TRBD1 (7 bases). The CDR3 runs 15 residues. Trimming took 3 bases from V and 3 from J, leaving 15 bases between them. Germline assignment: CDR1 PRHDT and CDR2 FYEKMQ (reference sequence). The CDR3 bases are TGTGCCAGCAGCTTCAGGGGGGAGTCTAGCTACGAGCAGTACTTC. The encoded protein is CASSFRGESSYEQYF.

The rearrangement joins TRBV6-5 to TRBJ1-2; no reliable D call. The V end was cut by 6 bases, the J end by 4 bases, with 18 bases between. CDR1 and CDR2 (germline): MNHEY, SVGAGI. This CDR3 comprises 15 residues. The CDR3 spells CASRPASKTGYGYTF. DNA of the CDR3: TGTGCCAGCAGACCCGCCTCTAAGACTGGCTATGGCTACACCTTC.

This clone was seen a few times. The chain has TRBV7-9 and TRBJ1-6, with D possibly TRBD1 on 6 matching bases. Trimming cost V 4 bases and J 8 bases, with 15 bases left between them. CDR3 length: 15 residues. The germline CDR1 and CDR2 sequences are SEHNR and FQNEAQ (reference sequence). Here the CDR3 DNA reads TGTGCCAGCAGCTACGCGACAGGATTCGATTCACCCCTCCACTTT. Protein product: CASSYATGFDSPLHF.

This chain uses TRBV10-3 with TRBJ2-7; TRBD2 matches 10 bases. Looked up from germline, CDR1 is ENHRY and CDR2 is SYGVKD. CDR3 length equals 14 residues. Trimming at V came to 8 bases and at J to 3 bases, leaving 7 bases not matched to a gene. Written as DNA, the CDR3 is TGTGCCATCCGTCGGCTAGCGGGGGACTACGAGCAGTACTTC. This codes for CAIRRLAGDYEQYF.

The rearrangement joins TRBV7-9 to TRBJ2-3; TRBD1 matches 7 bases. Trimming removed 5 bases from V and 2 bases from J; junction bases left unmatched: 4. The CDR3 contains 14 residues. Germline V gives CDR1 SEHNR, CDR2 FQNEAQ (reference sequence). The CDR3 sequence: CASSRDSPTDTQYF. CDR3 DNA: TGTGCCAGCAGCCGGGACAGTCCCACAGATACGCAGTATTTT. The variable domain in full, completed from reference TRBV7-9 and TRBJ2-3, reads DTGVSQNPRHKITKRGQNVTFRCDPISEHNRLYWYRQTLGQGPEFLTYFQNEAQLEKSRLLSDRFSAERPKGSFSTLEIQRTEQGDSAMYLCASSRDSPTDTQYFGPGTRLTVL.

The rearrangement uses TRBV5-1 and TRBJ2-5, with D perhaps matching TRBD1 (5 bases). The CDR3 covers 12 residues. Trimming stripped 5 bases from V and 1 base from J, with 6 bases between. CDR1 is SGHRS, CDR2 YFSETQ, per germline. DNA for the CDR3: TGCGCCAGCAGGCAGGGCCAAGAGACCCAGTACTTC. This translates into CASRQGQETQYF.

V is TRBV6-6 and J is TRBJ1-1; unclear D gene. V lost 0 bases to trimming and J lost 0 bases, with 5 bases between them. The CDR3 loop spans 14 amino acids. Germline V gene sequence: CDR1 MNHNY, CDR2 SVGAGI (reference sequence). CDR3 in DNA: TGTGCCAGCAGTTACTCACAGCTGAACACTGAAGCTTTCTTT. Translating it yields CASSYSQLNTEAFF.

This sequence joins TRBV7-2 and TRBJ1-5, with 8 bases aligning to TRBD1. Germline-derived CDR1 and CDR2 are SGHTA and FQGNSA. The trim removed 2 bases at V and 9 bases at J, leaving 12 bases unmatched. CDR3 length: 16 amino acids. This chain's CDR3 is CASSLLDRGGRLPQHF. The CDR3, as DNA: TGTGCCAGCAGCTTACTCGACAGGGGCGGTCGTCTGCCCCAGCATTTT.

CDR3 in DNA: TGTGCCAGCAGCCAAGGAAGGGACAGGGGTATGAACACTGAAGCTTTCTTT. Its translation is CASSQGRDRGMNTEAFF. The chain is built from TRBV4-2 and TRBJ1-1, with 10 bases that match TRBD1. Looked up from germline, CDR1 is LGHNA and CDR2 is YNFKEQ. With V trimmed by 1 base and J by 0 bases, 5 bases remained unmatched. This CDR3 contains 17 residues.

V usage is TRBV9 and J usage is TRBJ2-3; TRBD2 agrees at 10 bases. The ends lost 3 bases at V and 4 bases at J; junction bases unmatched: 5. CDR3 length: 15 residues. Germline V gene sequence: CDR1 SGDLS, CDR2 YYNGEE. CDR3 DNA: TGTGCCAGCAGCGAATTAGCGGGGGGTGCAGATACGCAGTATTTT. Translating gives CASSELAGGADTQYF.

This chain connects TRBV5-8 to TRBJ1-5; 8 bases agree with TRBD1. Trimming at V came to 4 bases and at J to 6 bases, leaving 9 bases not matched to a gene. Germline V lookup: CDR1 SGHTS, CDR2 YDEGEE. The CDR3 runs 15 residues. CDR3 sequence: CASSGGQVVGQPQHF. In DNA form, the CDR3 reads TGTGCCAGCAGCGGGGGACAGGTTGTCGGTCAGCCCCAGCATTTT.

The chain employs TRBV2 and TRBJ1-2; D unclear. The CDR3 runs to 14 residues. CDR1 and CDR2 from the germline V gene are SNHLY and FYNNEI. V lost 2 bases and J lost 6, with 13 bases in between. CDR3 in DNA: TGTGCCAGCAGTGAATCCGGGCGGGGTGATGGCTACACCTTC. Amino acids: CASSESGRGDGYTF.

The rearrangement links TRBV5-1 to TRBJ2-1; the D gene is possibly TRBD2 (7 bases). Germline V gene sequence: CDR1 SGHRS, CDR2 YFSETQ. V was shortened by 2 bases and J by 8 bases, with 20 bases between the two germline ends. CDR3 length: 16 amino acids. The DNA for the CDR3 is TGCGCCAGCAGCTTTTCACGGGGGGCCGTGGGATATGAGCAGTTCTTC. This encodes CASSFSRGAVGYEQFF. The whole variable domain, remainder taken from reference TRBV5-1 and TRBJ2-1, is KAGVTQTPRYLIKTRGQQVTLSCSPISGHRSVSWYQQTPGQGLQFLFEYFSETQRNKGNFPGRFSGRQFSNSRSEMNVSTLELGDSALYLCASSFSRGAVGYEQFFGPGTRLTVL.

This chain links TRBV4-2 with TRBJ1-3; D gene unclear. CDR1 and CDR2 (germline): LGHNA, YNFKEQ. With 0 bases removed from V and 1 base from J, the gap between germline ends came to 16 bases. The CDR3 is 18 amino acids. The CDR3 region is CASSQESRGRRSGNTIYF. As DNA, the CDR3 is TGTGCCAGCAGCCAAGAATCGAGAGGTAGACGGTCTGGAAACACCATATATTTT.

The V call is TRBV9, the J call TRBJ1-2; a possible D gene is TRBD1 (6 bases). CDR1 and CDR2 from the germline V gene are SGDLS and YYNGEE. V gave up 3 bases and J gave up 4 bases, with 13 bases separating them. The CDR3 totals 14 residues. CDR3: CASSGGRPPYGYTF. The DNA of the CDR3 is TGTGCCAGCAGCGGGGGGCGCCCGCCCTATGGCTACACCTTC. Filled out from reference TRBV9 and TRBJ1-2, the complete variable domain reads DSGVTQTPKHLITATGQRVTLRCSPRSGDLSVYWYQQSLDQGLQFLIQYYNGEERAKGNILERFSAQQFPDLHSELNLSSLELGDSALYFCASSGGRPPYGYTFGSGTRLTVV.

The CDR3 DNA reads TGCAGTGGGACAGGGGGGAACACTGAAGCTTTCTTT. Residues: CSGTGGNTEAFF. This chain uses TRBV29-1 with TRBJ1-1, with 11 nucleotides matching TRBD1. Germline V gene lookup returns CDR1 SQVTM and CDR2 ANQGSEA. The CDR3 has 12 amino acids.

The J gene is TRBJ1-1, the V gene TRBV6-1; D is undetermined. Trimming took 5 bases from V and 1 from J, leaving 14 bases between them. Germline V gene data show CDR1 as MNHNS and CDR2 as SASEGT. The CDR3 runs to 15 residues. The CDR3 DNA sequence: TGTGCCAGCAGTCACGACCCCCGGGGGAACACTGAAGCTTTCTTT. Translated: CASSHDPRGNTEAFF.

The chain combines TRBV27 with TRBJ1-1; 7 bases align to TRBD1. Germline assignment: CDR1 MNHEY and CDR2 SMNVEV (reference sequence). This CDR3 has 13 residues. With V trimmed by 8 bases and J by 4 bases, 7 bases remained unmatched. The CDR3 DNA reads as TGTGCCAGCTTTAACCGGGACAGCACTGAAGCTTTCTTT. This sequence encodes CASFNRDSTEAFF.

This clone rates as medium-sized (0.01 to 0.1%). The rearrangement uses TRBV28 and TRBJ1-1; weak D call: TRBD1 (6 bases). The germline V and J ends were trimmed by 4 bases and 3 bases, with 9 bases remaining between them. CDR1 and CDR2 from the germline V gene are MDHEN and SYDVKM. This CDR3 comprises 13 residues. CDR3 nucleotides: TGTGCCAGCAGTTCGGACAGATACACTGAAGCTTTCTTT. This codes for CASSSDRYTEAFF.

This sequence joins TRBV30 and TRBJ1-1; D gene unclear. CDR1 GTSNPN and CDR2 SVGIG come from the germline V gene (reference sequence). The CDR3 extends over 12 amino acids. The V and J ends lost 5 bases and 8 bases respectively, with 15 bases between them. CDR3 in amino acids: CAWEWGGREAFF. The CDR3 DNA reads TGTGCCTGGGAATGGGGAGGGCGAGAAGCTTTCTTT. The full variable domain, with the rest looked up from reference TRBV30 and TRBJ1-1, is SQTIHQWPATLVQPVGSPLSLECTVEGTSNPNLYWYRQAAGRGLQLLFYSVGIGQISSEVPQNLSASRPQDRQFILSSKKLLLSDSGFYLCAWEWGGREAFFGQGTRLTVV.

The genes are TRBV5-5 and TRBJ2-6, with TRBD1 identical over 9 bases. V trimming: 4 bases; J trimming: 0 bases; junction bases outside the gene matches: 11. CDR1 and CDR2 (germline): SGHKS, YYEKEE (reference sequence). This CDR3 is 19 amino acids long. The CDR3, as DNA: TGTGCCAGCAGCAGCTCCGGGACAGGGTCCCTCTCTGGGGCCAACGTCCTGACTTTC. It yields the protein CASSSSGTGSLSGANVLTF.

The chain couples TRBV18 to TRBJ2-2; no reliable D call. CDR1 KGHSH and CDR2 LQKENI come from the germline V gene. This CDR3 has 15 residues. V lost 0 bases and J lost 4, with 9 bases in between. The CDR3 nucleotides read TGTGCCAGCTCACCACCTCCGCGTGGCACCGGGGAGCTGTTTTTT. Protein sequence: CASSPPPRGTGELFF.

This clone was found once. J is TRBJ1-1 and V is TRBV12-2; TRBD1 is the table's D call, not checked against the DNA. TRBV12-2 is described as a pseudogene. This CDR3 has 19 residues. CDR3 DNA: TGTGCAAGTCGCTTAGGGGGCATAATCTGGTCGACAGACCACACTGAAGCTTTCTTT. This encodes CASRLGGIIWSTDHTEAFF.

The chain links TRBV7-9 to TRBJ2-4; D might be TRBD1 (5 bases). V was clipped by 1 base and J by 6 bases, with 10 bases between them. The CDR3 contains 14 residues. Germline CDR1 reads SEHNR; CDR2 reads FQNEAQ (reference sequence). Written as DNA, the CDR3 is TGTGCCAGCAGCTTAGAGAGACAGAGAAACATTCAGTACTTC. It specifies CASSLERQRNIQYF.